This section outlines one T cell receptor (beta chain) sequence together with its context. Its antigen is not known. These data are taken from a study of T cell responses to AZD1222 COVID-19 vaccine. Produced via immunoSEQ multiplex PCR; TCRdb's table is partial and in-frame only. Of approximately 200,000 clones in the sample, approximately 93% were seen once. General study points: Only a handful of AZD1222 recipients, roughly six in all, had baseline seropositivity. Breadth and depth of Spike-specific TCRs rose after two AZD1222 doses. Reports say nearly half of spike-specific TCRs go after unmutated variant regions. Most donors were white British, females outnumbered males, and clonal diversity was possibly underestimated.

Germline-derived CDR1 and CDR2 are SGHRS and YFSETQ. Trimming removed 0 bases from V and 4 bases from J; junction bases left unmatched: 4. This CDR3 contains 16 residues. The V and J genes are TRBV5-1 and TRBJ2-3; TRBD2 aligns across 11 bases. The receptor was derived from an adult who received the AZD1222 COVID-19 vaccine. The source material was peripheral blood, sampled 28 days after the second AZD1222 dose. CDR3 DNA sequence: TGCGCCAGCAGCTTGGGCTTACTAGCGGGAGCAGATACGCAGTATTTT. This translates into CASSLGLLAGADTQYF. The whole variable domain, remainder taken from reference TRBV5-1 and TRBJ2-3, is KAGVTQTPRYLIKTRGQQVTLSCSPISGHRSVSWYQQTPGQGLQFLFEYFSETQRNKGNFPGRFSGRQFSNSRSEMNVSTLELGDSALYLCASSLGLLAGADTQYFGPGTRLTVL.